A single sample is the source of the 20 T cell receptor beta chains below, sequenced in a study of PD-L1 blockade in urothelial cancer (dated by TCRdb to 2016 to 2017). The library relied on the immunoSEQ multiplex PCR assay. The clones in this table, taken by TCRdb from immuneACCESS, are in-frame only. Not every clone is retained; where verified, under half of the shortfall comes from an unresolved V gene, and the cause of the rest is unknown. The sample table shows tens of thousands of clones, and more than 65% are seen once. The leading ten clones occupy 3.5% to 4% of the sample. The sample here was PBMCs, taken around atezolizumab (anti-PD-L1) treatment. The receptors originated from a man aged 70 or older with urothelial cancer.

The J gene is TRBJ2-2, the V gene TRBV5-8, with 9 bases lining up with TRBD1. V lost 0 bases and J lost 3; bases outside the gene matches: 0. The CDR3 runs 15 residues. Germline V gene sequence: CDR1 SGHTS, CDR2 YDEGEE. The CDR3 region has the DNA TGTGCCAGCAGCTTGGACAGGGGGCACACCGGGGAGCTGTTTTTT. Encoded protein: CASSLDRGHTGELFF.

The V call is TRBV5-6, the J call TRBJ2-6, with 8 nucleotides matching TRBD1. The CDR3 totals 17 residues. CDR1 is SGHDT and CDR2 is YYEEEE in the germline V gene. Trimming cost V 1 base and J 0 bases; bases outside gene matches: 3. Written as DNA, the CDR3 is TGTGCCAGCAGCTTGTATACAGGGGGCTCTGGGGCCAACGTCCTGACTTTC. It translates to CASSLYTGGSGANVLTF.

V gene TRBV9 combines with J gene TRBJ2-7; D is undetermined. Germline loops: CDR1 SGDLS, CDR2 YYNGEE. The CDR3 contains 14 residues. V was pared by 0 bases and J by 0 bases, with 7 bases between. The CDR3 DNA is TGTGCCAGCAGCGTAGACCCGAGCTCCTACGAGCAGTACTTC. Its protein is CASSVDPSSYEQYF.

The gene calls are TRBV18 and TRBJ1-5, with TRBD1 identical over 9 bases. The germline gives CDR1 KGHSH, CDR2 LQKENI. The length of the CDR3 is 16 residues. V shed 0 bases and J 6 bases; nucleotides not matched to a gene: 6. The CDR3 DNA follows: TGTGCCAGCTCACCACCGACAGGGGGATTTTCTCAGCCCCAGCATTTT. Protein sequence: CASSPPTGGFSQPQHF. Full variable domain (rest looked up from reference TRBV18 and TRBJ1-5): NAGVMQNPRHLVRRRGQEARLRCSPMKGHSHVYWYRQLPEEGLKFMVYLQKENIIDESGMPKERFSAEFPKEGPSILRIQQVVRGDSAAYFCASSPPTGGFSQPQHFGDGTRLSIL.

For the CDR3, the DNA is TGTGCCAGCAGGAGGCTCACGGGGGGGCTGGAGACCCAGTACTTC. As protein: CASRRLTGGLETQYF. The V gene is TRBV2, the J gene TRBJ2-5; 8 bases map to TRBD2. CDR1 and CDR2 (germline): SNHLY, FYNNEI. The J segment lost 5 bases and the V segment lost 6 bases, leaving 11 bases of the junction unmatched. The CDR3 has 15 residues.

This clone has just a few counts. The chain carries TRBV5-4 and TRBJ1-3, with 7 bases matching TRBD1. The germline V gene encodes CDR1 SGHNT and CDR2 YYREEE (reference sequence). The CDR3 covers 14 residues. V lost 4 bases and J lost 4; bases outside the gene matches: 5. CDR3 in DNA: TGTGCCAGCAGCCCAGGGGGACGGGGAAACACCATATATTTT. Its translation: CASSPGGRGNTIYF.

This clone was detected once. The chain's CDR3 is CASSTGQGYEQYF. CDR3 DNA sequence: TGTGCCAGCAGCACAGGACAGGGCTACGAGCAGTACTTC. The chain carries TRBV11-1 and TRBJ2-7; 8 bases fit TRBD1. This CDR3 contains 13 residues. J was trimmed by 3 bases and V by 5 bases; bases with no gene match: 3. Germline-derived CDR1 and CDR2 are SGHAT and FQDESV (reference sequence).

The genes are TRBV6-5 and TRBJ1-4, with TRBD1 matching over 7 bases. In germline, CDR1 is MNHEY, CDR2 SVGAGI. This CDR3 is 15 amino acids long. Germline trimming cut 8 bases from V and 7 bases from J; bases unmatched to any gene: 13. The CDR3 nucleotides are TGTGCCAGCGGCCGCCCGACAGGGTCGCGTGAAAAACTGTTTTTT. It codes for CASGRPTGSREKLFF.

CDR3 loop: CASSDGTGYGYTF. The CDR3 bases are TGTGCCAGCAGTGACGGGACAGGCTATGGCTACACCTTC. This chain joins TRBV2 and TRBJ1-2, with TRBD1 identical over 8 bases. The CDR3 extends over 13 amino acids. The junction had 1 base not matched to a gene; V was cut back by 3 bases and J by 4 bases. Germline CDR1 is SNHLY and CDR2 is FYNNEI.

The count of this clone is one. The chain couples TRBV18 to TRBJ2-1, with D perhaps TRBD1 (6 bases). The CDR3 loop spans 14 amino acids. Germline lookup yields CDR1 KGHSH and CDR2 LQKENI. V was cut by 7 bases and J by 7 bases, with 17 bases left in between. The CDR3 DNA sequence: TGTGCCAGCTTTCCGGACAGCCGAGGGAATGAGCAGTTCTTC. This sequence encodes CASFPDSRGNEQFF.

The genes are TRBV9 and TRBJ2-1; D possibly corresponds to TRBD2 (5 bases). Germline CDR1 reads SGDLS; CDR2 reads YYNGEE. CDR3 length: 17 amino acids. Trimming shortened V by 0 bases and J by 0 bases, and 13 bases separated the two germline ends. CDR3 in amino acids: CASSVAPLGSSYNEQFF. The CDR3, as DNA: TGTGCCAGCAGCGTAGCCCCCCTGGGGAGCTCCTACAATGAGCAGTTCTTC.

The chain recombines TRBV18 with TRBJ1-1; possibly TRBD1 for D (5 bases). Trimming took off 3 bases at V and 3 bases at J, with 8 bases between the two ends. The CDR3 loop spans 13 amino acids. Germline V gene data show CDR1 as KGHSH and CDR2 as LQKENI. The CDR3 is CASSPKGDTEAFF. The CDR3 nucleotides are TGTGCCAGCTCACCCAAAGGGGACACTGAAGCTTTCTTT.

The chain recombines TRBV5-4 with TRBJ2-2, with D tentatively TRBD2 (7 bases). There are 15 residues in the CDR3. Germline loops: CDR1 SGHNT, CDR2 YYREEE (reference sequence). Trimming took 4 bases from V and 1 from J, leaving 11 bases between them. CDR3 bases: TGTGCCAGCAGCCTGGGAGGGGGGAACACCGGGGAGCTGTTTTTT. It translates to CASSLGGGNTGELFF.

The CDR3 sequence: CASSQYSGRGNTGELFF. The CDR3 nucleotides read TGCGCCAGCAGCCAGTATAGCGGGAGGGGGAACACCGGGGAGCTGTTTTTT. The rearrangement uses TRBV4-1 and TRBJ2-2, with 11 bases fitting TRBD2. Germline V gives CDR1 MGHRA, CDR2 YSYEKL. The CDR3 is made up of 17 amino acids. V was pared by 3 bases and J by 1 base, with 4 bases of the junction left unmatched.

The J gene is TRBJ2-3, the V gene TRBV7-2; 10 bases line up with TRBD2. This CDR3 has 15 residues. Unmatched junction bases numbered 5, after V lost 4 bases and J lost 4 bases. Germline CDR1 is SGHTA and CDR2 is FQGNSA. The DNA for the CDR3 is TGTGCCAGCAGCTCTCTAGCGGGGGCCCCAGATACGCAGTATTTT. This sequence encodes CASSSLAGAPDTQYF.

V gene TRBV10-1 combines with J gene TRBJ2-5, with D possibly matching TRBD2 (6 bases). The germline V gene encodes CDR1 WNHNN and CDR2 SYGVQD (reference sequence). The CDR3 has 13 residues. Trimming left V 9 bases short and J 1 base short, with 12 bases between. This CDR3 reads CARGGEVQETQYF. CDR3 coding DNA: TGCGCCAGGGGGGGAGAGGTCCAAGAGACCCAGTACTTC.

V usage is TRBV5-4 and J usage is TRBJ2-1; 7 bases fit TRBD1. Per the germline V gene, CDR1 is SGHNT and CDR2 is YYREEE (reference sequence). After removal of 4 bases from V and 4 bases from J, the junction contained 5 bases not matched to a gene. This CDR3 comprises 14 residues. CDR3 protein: CASSLRDSYNEQFF. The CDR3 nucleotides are TGTGCCAGCAGCCTCCGGGACAGTTACAATGAGCAGTTCTTC.

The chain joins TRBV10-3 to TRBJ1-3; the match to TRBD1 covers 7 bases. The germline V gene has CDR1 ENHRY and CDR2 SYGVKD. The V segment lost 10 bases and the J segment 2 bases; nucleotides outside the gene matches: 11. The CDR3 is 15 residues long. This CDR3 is CATRQGGGPGNTIYF. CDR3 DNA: TGTGCCACCCGACAGGGCGGGGGGCCTGGAAACACCATATATTTT.

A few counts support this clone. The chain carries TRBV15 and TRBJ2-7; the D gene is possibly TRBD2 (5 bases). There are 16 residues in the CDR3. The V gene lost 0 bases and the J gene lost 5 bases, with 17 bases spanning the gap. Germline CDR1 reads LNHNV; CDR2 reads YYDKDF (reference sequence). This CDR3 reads CATSRDDPGIIDEQYF. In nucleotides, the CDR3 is TGTGCCACCAGCAGAGACGACCCGGGGATTATCGACGAGCAGTACTTC.

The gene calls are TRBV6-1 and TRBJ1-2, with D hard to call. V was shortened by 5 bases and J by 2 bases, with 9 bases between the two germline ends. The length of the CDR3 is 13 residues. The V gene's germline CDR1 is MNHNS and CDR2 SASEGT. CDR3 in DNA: TGTGCCAGCAGTCGCAGCGGAAACTATGGCTACACCTTC. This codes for CASSRSGNYGYTF.